One sample yielded the 26 T cell receptor beta chains listed below, sequenced in a study of blood T cell repertoires in COVID-19. Assay: immunoSEQ multiplex PCR; the TCRdb copy retains only in-frame clones and omits some. The repertoire holds roughly 200,000 clones, about four fifths seen once, with approximately 10% in the top ten. Material for sequencing was peripheral blood. Source of these receptors: a woman aged 40 to 50 with COVID-19, enrolled during active disease.

This chain uses TRBV12-3 or TRBV12-4 with TRBJ1-1; no definite D call. The CDR3 length is 13 residues. Trimming left V 5 bases short and J 1 base short, with 8 bases between. The CDR3 sequence is CASSPLRNTEAFF. The CDR3 DNA sequence: TGTGCCAGCAGTCCCCTCCGGAACACTGAAGCTTTCTTT.

The chain recombines TRBV2 with TRBJ2-5; TRBD2 agrees at 11 bases. The length of the CDR3 is 14 residues. Germline CDR1 reads SNHLY; CDR2 reads FYNNEI. Trimming removed 9 bases from V and 5 bases from J; junction bases left unmatched: 8. CDR3 loop: CASSLAGVRETQYF. In nucleotides, the CDR3 is TGTGCCAGTTCACTAGCGGGAGTTCGGGAGACCCAGTACTTC.

The chain has TRBV4-2 and TRBJ2-3; TRBD1 aligns across 9 bases. Germline CDR1 is LGHNA and CDR2 is YNFKEQ. With 3 bases clipped from V and 6 bases from J, the junction kept 10 bases outside the gene matches. The CDR3 totals 16 residues. CDR3 loop: CASSHQSTGGYDTQYF. CDR3 sequence (DNA): TGTGCCAGCAGCCATCAATCGACAGGGGGATACGATACGCAGTATTTT.

The rearrangement joins TRBV5-6 to TRBJ1-4; D uncertain. CDR3 length: 15 amino acids. Germline lookup yields CDR1 SGHDT and CDR2 YYEEEE. The V end was cut by 2 bases, the J end by 0 bases, with 8 bases between. CDR3 in amino acids: CASSLTPATNEKLFF. CDR3 nucleotide sequence: TGTGCCAGCAGCTTAACACCCGCAACTAATGAAAAACTGTTTTTT. Together with reference TRBV5-6 and TRBJ1-4, the CDR3 gives the full variable domain: DAGVTQSPTHLIKTRGQQVTLRCSPKSGHDTVSWYQQALGQGPQFIFQYYEEEERQRGNFPDRFSGHQFPNYSSELNVNALLLGDSALYLCASSLTPATNEKLFFGSGTQLSVL.

This sequence joins TRBV24-1 and TRBJ2-5; 7 bases are shared with TRBD1. The CDR3 extends over 14 amino acids. Germline loops: CDR1 KGHDR, CDR2 SFDVKD. With 4 bases clipped from V and 1 base from J, the junction kept 2 bases outside the gene matches. CDR3 amino acids: CATSEGDSQETQYF. CDR3 bases: TGTGCCACCAGTGAGGGGGACAGCCAAGAGACCCAGTACTTC.

The chain is built from TRBV6-2 or TRBV6-3 and TRBJ2-1, with TRBD2 matching over 7 bases. V gave up 5 bases and J gave up 8 bases; unmatched junction bases: 9. From germline, CDR1 is MNHEY and CDR2 SVGEGT. The length of the CDR3 is 14 residues. The CDR3 protein is CASSPPGRGDEQFF. The CDR3 DNA follows: TGTGCCAGCAGTCCCCCGGGGAGGGGTGATGAGCAGTTCTTC.

The chain has TRBV7-8 and TRBJ1-6; D is unclear. This CDR3 comprises 17 residues. V shed 3 bases and J shed 6 bases, with 18 bases lying between them. CDR1 is SGHVS and CDR2 is FQNEAQ in the germline V gene. The CDR3 here is CASSLQRLVGINSPLHF. DNA for the CDR3: TGTGCCAGCAGCTTGCAGCGGTTGGTGGGTATTAATTCACCCCTCCACTTT.

This clone was recorded once. The rearrangement links TRBV5-8 to TRBJ2-1, with 9 nucleotides matching TRBD2. V gave up 2 bases and J gave up 3 bases; unmatched junction bases: 9. The CDR3 is 17 amino acids. Germline-derived CDR1 and CDR2 are SGHTS and YDEGEE. The CDR3 nucleotides are TGTGCCAGCAGCTTCGAAACGACTAGCGGAAACTACAATGAGCAGTTCTTC. This encodes CASSFETTSGNYNEQFF.

The rearrangement uses TRBV7-2 and TRBJ1-2, with 7 bases aligning to TRBD1. The length of the CDR3 is 14 residues. The germline CDR1 and CDR2 sequences are SGHTA and FQGNSA. V lost 3 bases and J lost 7; bases outside the gene matches: 8. DNA of the CDR3: TGTGCCAGCAGCTTTCAAGGGGGCTACAGTGGCTACACCTTC. Translating gives CASSFQGGYSGYTF.

This clone was seen a handful of times. This chain links TRBV2 with TRBJ1-5; no definite D call. The germline V and J ends were trimmed by 1 base and 6 bases, with 13 bases remaining between them. Germline values: CDR1 SNHLY, CDR2 FYNNEI. This CDR3 has 15 residues. Written as DNA, the CDR3 is TGTGCCAGCAGTGAAGGTATTGGGGAGGGTCAGCCCCAGCATTTT. Amino acid sequence: CASSEGIGEGQPQHF.

The gene calls are TRBV9 and TRBJ2-1; weak D call: TRBD2 (5 bases). CDR3 length: 15 residues. The V gene lost 0 bases and the J gene lost 6 bases, with 13 bases spanning the gap. CDR1 is SGDLS, CDR2 YYNGEE, per germline. The CDR3 is CASSVAVTSSNEQFF. CDR3 sequence (DNA): TGTGCCAGCAGCGTAGCCGTAACTAGTAGCAATGAGCAGTTCTTC.

This clone occurred once. J is TRBJ1-1 and V is TRBV6-2 or TRBV6-3, with D perhaps TRBD1 (6 bases). Trimming pared 2 bases from V and 4 bases from J, leaving 17 bases between. Germline CDR1 and CDR2: MNHEY and SVGEGT. The CDR3 is made up of 16 amino acids. The CDR3 protein is CASSYLSTGRGTEAFF. DNA of the CDR3: TGTGCCAGCAGTTACCTTTCGACAGGTCGGGGCACTGAAGCTTTCTTT.

This clone was seen more than once but under ten times. This sequence joins TRBV6-4 and TRBJ1-5; TRBD1 aligns across 7 bases. The J segment lost 4 bases and the V segment lost 6 bases, leaving 3 bases of the junction unmatched. CDR3 length: 13 amino acids. CDR1 MRHNA and CDR2 SNTAGT come from the germline V gene. The CDR3 loop is CASSPTGNQPQHF. Here the CDR3 DNA reads TGTGCCAGCAGCCCGACAGGGAATCAGCCCCAGCATTTT.

The chain recombines TRBV3-1 (or the pseudogene TRBV3-2) with TRBJ1-1; maybe TRBD1 (5 bases). Germline V lookup: CDR1 LGHDT, CDR2 YNNKEL (reference sequence). This CDR3 has 14 amino acids. With 3 bases removed from V and 4 bases from J, the gap between germline ends came to 12 bases. CDR3 sequence (DNA): TGTGCCAGCAGCCACAGGGTTCGTTTCACTGAAGCTTTCTTT. Amino acids: CASSHRVRFTEAFF.

This clone was seen at least ten times. V usage is TRBV9 and J usage is TRBJ2-5; a weak D match, TRBD2 (5 bases). The CDR3 consists of 13 residues. Deletions cut 2 bases from V and 9 bases from J, with 14 bases between. The germline V gene has CDR1 SGDLS and CDR2 YYNGEE. CDR3: CASSVVWESAQYF. As DNA, the CDR3 is TGTGCCAGCAGCGTGGTCTGGGAGTCGGCCCAGTACTTC.

The chain joins TRBV19 to TRBJ1-2; 8 bases line up with TRBD1. CDR1 LNHDA and CDR2 SQIVND come from the germline V gene (reference sequence). With 1 base clipped from V and 2 bases from J, the junction kept 3 bases outside the gene matches. This CDR3 contains 15 residues. The CDR3 here is CASSIAGGQNYGYTF. The CDR3 DNA sequence: TGTGCCAGTAGTATAGCAGGGGGCCAGAACTATGGCTACACCTTC.

The genes are TRBV5-6 and TRBJ1-1; D gene unclear. Trimming took 6 bases from V and 6 from J, leaving 15 bases between them. Germline-derived CDR1 and CDR2 are SGHDT and YYEEEE. The CDR3 is 13 residues long. The CDR3, as DNA: TGTGCCAGCACCCAAGCGGGGTTACCTGAAGCTTTCTTT. This sequence encodes CASTQAGLPEAFF.

The chain joins TRBV5-1 to TRBJ2-3; 7 nucleotides line up with TRBD2. The V gene end was trimmed by 4 bases and the J gene end by 0 bases; junction bases not matched to a gene: 8. This CDR3 spans 16 amino acids. CDR1 is SGHRS and CDR2 is YFSETQ in the germline V gene. The CDR3 nucleotides read TGCGCCAGCAGCCTTAGACTAGCAGCTAGCACAGATACGCAGTATTTT. This gives the protein CASSLRLAASTDTQYF.

This clone was counted a single time. The genes are TRBV19 and TRBJ1-4; 7 bases line up with TRBD1. The CDR3 extends over 14 amino acids. J gave up 5 bases and V 7 bases, and 7 bases lay outside the gene matches. The germline V gene has CDR1 LNHDA and CDR2 SQIVND (reference sequence). CDR3 nucleotides: TGTGCCAGTAACCGGGACAGTACAAATGAAAAACTGTTTTTT. This sequence encodes CASNRDSTNEKLFF.

The chain is built from TRBV6-5 and TRBJ2-5; D is ambiguous. Trimming took off 4 bases at V and 5 bases at J, with 5 bases between the two ends. The CDR3 length is 11 residues. Germline lookup yields CDR1 MNHEY and CDR2 SVGAGI. The CDR3 DNA follows: TGTGCCAGCAGTTCTACGGAGACCCAGTACTTC. It is translated as CASSSTETQYF.

The chain has TRBV9 and TRBJ1-2, with D hard to call. The germline V gene encodes CDR1 SGDLS and CDR2 YYNGEE. Trimming shortened V by 3 bases and J by 0 bases, and 9 bases separated the two germline ends. This CDR3 has 14 residues. CDR3 loop: CASSAGTANYGYTF. DNA for the CDR3: TGTGCCAGCAGCGCAGGAACAGCTAACTATGGCTACACCTTC.

The rearrangement links TRBV5-4 to TRBJ1-2; D unresolved. With 3 bases removed from V and 4 bases from J, the gap between germline ends came to 13 bases. Germline CDR1 SGHNT, CDR2 YYREEE (reference sequence). CDR3 length equals 14 residues. The CDR3 loop reads CASSSGGPGYGYTF. In DNA form, the CDR3 reads TGTGCCAGCAGCTCGGGAGGTCCGGGCTATGGCTACACCTTC.

This clone showed up just a few times. The gene calls are TRBV1 and TRBJ1-5; TRBD1 is taken as the D call from the table, unchecked against the DNA. TRBV1 is a listed pseudogene. The CDR3 loop spans 18 amino acids. CDR3 bases: TGCACCAGCAGCCAAGACTCCTCTAGGACAGGGATCAATCAGCCCCAGCATTTT. This gives the protein CTSSQDSSRTGINQPQHF.

This CDR3 reads CASSELGTVNTEAFF. The DNA for the CDR3 is TGTGCCAGCAGTGAATTAGGGACTGTGAACACTGAAGCTTTCTTT. This rearrangement joins TRBV6-1 to TRBJ1-1; tentative D call: TRBD1 (5 bases). CDR3 size: 15 residues. Germline loops: CDR1 MNHNS, CDR2 SASEGT. V shed 2 bases and J shed 0 bases, with 10 bases lying between them.

The chain joins TRBV18 to TRBJ2-3; D is undetermined. This CDR3 is 13 amino acids long. V dropped 5 bases and J dropped 2 bases, with 8 bases sitting between them. Germline V gene sequence: CDR1 KGHSH, CDR2 LQKENI. CDR3 nucleotide sequence: TGTGCCAGCTCAGCCCGAGACACAGATACGCAGTATTTT. This encodes CASSARDTDTQYF.

The chain carries TRBV28 and TRBJ1-4, with D possibly being TRBD1 (5 bases). CDR1 and CDR2 from the germline V gene are MDHEN and SYDVKM. The CDR3 covers 14 residues. V was shortened by 3 bases and J by 2 bases, with 7 bases between the two germline ends. The CDR3 nucleotides read TGTGCCAGCAGTTTCCCAGGGACTAATGAAAAACTGTTTTTT. It codes for CASSFPGTNEKLFF.